This TCR beta chain was identified during a study of blood T cells in healthy people across ages. Through a sample-barcoded 5' primer and a J-beta primer mix, a second PCR was run for about 7 to 12 cycles. TCRdb analysed the 5' RACE reads with MiXCR anew, one entry per CDR3 protein. The sample includes more than 650,000 distinct CDR3 sequences, about a quarter of them seen just once. V was cut by 4 bases and J by 10 bases, with 11 bases left in between. The CDR3 totals 12 residues. Germline V lookup: CDR1 SGHVS, CDR2 FQNEAQ. This sample also belongs to another study, concerning T cells of mothers and their children.

The gene calls are TRBV7-8 and TRBJ2-1; no reliable D call. The source of this sequence is a boy younger than 18 in good health. Sequencing was carried out using blood. The CDR3: CASSWSGREQFF. For the CDR3, the DNA is TGTGCCAGCAGCTGGTCCGGGCGCGAGCAGTTCTTC.